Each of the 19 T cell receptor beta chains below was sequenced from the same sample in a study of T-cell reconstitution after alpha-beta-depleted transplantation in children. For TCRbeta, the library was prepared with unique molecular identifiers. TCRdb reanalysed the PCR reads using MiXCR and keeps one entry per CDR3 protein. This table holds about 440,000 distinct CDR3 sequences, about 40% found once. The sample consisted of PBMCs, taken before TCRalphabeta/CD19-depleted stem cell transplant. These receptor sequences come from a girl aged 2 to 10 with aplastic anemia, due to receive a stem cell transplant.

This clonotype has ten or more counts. CDR3 sequence: CASSQRRGDTQYF. For the CDR3, the DNA is TGTGCCAGCAGCCAACGCAGGGGAGATACGCAGTATTTT. The chain carries TRBV3-1 and TRBJ2-3; TRBD1 is a possible D gene (6 bases). Germline lookup yields CDR1 LGHDT and CDR2 YNNKEL (reference sequence). The CDR3 totals 13 residues. Trimming pared 2 bases from V and 5 bases from J, leaving 8 bases between.

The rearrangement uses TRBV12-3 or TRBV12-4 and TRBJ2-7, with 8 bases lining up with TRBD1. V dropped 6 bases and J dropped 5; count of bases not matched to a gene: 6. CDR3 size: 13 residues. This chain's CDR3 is CASSLTGDHEQYF. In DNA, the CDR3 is TGTGCCAGCAGCCTGACAGGGGACCACGAGCAGTACTTC.

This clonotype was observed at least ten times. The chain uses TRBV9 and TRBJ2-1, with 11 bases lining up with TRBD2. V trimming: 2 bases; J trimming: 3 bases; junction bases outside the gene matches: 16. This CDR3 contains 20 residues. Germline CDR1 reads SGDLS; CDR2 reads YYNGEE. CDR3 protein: CASSVRYGTSGPDGYNEQFF. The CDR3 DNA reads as TGTGCCAGCAGCGTTCGATACGGGACTAGCGGACCTGACGGCTACAATGAGCAGTTCTTC.

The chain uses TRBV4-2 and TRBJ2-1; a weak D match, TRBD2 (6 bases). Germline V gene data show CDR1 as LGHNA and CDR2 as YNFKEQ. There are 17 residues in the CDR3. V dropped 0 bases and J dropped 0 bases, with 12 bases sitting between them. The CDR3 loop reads CASSQDAGSGSYNEQFF. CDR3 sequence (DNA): TGTGCCAGCAGCCAAGATGCGGGAAGCGGCTCCTACAATGAGCAGTTCTTC.

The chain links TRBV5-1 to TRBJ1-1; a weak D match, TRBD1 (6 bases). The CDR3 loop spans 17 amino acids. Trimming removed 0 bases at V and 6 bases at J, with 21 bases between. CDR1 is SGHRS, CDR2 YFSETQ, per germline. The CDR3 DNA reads TGCGCCAGCAGCTTGGAGAATTTAGGGGGGCGCGTCGCTGAAGCTTTCTTT. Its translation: CASSLENLGGRVAEAFF.

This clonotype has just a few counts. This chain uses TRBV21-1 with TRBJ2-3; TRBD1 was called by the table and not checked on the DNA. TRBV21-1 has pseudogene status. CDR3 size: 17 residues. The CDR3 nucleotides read TGTGCCAACGAGTTACCCAGGACAGCCACGGGATTTAATACGCAGTATTTT. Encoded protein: CANELPRTATGFNTQYF.

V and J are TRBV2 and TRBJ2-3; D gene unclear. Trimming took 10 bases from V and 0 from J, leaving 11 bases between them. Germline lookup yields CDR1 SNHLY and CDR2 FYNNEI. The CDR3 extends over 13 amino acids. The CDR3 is CAKGPRSTDTQYF. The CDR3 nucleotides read TGTGCCAAAGGGCCTAGGAGCACAGATACGCAGTATTTT.

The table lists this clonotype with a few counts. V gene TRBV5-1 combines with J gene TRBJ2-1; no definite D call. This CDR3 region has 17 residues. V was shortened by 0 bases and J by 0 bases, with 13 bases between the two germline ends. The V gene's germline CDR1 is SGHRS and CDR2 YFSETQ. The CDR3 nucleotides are TGCGCCAGCAGCTTGGCCCGGGTGCAGCGCTCCTACAATGAGCAGTTCTTC. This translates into CASSLARVQRSYNEQFF.

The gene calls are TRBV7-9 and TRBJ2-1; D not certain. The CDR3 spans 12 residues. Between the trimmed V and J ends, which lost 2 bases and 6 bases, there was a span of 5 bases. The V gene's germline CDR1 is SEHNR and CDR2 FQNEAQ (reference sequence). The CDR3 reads CASSLSSNEQFF. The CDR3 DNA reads TGTGCCAGCAGCTTATCGTCCAATGAGCAGTTCTTC.

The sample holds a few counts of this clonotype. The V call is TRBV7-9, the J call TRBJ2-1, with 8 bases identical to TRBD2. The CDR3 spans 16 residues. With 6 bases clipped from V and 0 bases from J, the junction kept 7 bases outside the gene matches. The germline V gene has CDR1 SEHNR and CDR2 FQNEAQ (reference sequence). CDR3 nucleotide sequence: TGTGCCAGCAGTTATTCTAGCGGGTACTCCTACAATGAGCAGTTCTTC. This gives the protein CASSYSSGYSYNEQFF.

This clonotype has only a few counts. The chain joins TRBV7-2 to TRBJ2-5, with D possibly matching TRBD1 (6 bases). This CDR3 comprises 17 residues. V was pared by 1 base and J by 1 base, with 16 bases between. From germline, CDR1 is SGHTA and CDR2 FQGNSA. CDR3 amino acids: CASSLGLRIGGQETQYF. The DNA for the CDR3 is TGTGCCAGCAGCTTAGGCTTGAGAATAGGGGGCCAAGAGACCCAGTACTTC.

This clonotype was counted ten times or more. The CDR3 region is CASSLDTSGRADEQFF. The CDR3 nucleotides read TGCGCCAGCAGCTTGGACACTAGCGGGAGGGCCGATGAGCAGTTCTTC. V and J are TRBV5-1 and TRBJ2-1; 13 bases are a match to TRBD2. The CDR3 totals 16 residues. Trimming cost V 0 bases and J 8 bases; bases outside gene matches: 5. Germline assignment: CDR1 SGHRS and CDR2 YFSETQ.

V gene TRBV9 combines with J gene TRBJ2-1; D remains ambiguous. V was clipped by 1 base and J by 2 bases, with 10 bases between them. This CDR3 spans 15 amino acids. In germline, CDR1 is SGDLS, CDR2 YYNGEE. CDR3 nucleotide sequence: TGTGCCAGCAGCGTAAGCGACGGGCCCTACAATGAGCAGTTCTTC. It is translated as CASSVSDGPYNEQFF.

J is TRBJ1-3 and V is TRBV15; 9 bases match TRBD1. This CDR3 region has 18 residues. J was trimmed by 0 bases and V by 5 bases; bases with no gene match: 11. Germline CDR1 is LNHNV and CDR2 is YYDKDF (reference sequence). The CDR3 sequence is CATSHTGTGLGSGNTIYF. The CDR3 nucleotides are TGTGCCACCAGCCACACCGGGACAGGGCTAGGCTCTGGAAACACCATATATTTT.

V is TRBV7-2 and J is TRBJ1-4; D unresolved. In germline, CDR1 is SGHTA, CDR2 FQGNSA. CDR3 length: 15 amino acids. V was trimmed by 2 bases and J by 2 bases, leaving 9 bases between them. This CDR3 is CASSLIGQTNEKLFF. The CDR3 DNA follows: TGTGCCAGCAGCTTAATTGGGCAGACTAATGAAAAACTGTTTTTT.

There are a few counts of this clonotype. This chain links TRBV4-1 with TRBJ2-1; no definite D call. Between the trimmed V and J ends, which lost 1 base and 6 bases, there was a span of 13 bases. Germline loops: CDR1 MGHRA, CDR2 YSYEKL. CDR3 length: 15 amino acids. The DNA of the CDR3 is TGCGCCAGCAGCCAAGTCCCGGACGGAATCAATGAGCAGTTCTTC. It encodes CASSQVPDGINEQFF.

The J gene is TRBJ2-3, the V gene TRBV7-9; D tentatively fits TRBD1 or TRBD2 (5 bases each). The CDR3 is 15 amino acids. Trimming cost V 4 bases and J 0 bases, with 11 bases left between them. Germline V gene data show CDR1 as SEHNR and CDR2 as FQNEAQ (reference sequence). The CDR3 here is CASSYPGPSTDTQYF. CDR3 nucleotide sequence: TGTGCCAGCAGCTATCCGGGACCTAGCACAGATACGCAGTATTTT.

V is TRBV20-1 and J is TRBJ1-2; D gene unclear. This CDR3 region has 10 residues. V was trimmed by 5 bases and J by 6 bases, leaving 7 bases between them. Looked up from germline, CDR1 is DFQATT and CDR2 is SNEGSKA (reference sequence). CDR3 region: CSARGDGYTF. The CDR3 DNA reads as TGCAGTGCTCGGGGAGATGGCTACACCTTC.

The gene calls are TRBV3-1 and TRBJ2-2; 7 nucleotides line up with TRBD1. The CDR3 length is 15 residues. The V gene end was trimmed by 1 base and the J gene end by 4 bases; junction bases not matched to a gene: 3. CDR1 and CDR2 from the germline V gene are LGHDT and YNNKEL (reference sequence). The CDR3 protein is CASSQADRTTGELFF. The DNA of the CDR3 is TGTGCCAGCAGCCAAGCGGACAGGACCACCGGGGAGCTGTTTTTT. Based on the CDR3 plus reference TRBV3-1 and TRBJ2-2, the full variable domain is DTAVSQTPKYLVTQMGNDKSIKCEQNLGHDTMYWYKQDSKKFLKIMFSYNNKELIINETVPNRFSPKSPDKAHLNLHINSLELGDSAVYFCASSQADRTTGELFFGEGSRLTVL.